The T cell receptor (beta chain) under discussion was sequenced for a study of T-cell reconstitution after alpha-beta-depleted transplantation in children. The study's findings and limits: Newly generated T cells supplied most T-cell counts and diversity one year post-transplant.

Using unique molecular identifiers, the investigators prepared the TCRbeta library. TCRdb reprocessed the PCR reads via MiXCR and lists one record per CDR3 protein. The sample includes 200,000 to 300,000 distinct CDR3 sequences, roughly 24% of them seen just once. The sample holds many counts of this clonotype. Antigen unknown. This CDR3 region has 14 residues. Trimming took off 2 bases at V and 3 bases at J, with 9 bases between the two ends. The chain links TRBV12-3 or TRBV12-4 to TRBJ2-3, with D tentatively TRBD1 (5 bases). The TCR was taken from a girl aged 2 to 10 with Fanconi anemia, due to receive a stem cell transplant. The material sequenced was PBMCs, taken before TCRalphabeta/CD19-depleted stem cell transplant. CDR3 nucleotides: TGTGCCAGCAGTTTATGGGGCGGAACAGATACGCAGTATTTT. This codes for CASSLWGGTDTQYF.